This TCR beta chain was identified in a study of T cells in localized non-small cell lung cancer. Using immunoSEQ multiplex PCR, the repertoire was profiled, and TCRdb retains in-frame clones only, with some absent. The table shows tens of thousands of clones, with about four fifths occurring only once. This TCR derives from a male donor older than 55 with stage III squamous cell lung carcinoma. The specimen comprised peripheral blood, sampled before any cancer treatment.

The CDR3: CASSFGARNEQFF. The CDR3 region has the DNA TGCGCCAGCAGCTTTGGAGCGCGGAATGAGCAGTTCTTC. The V gene is TRBV5-1, the J gene TRBJ2-1; D not certain. This CDR3 is 13 amino acids long. The germline V and J ends were trimmed by 2 bases and 7 bases, with 10 bases remaining between them. Germline CDR1 and CDR2: SGHRS and YFSETQ.